These 2 T cell receptor beta chains were sequenced from one sample in a study of blood T cell repertoires in COVID-19. The protocol was immunoSEQ multiplex PCR, while the TCRdb copy is restricted to in-frame clones and leaves out a portion. In the table there are about 140,000 clones, 80% of which are singletons. The sample was peripheral blood. The receptors here all came from a woman aged 45-65 years with acute or convalescent COVID-19.

The chain joins TRBV7-3 to TRBJ2-3; 10 nucleotides match TRBD2. V trimming: 3 bases; J trimming: 4 bases; junction bases outside the gene matches: 7. Germline CDR1 and CDR2: SGHTA and FQGTGA. This CDR3 has 16 amino acids. CDR3 coding DNA: TGTGCCAGCAGCTTCGGGGATAGCGGGGGGTCAGATACGCAGTATTTT. Its translation: CASSFGDSGGSDTQYF. The full variable domain, its missing parts supplied by reference TRBV7-3 and TRBJ2-3, is GAGVSQTPSNKVTEKGKYVELRCDPISGHTALYWYRQSLGQGPEFLIYFQGTGAADDSGLPNDRFFAVRPEGSVSTLKIQRTERGDSAVYLCASSFGDSGGSDTQYFGPGTRLTVL.

The sample holds one count of this clone. CDR3 sequence reads: CASSPGQAPGYGYTF. The CDR3 nucleotides are TGTGCCAGCAGTCCGGGACAGGCCCCTGGCTATGGCTACACCTTC. The chain couples TRBV6-5 to TRBJ1-2, with 8 nucleotides matching TRBD1. CDR1 and CDR2 from the germline V gene are MNHEY and SVGAGI. This CDR3 has 15 residues. J lost 4 bases, V lost 5 bases, and 9 bases had no gene match.